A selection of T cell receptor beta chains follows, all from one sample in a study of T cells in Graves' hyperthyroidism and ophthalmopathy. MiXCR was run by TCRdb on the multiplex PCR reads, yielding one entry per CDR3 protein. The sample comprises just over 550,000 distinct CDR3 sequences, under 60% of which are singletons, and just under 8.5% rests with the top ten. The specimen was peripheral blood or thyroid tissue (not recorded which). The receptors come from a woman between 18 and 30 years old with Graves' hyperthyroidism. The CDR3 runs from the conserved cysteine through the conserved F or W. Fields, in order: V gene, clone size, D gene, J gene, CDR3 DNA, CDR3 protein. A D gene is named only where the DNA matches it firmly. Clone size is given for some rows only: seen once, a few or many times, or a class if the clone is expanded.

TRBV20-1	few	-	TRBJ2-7	TGCAGTGCTAGTATCTTTTCAGGGCTCGAGCAGTACTTC	CSASIFSGLEQYF
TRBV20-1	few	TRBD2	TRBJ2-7	TGCAGTGCTAGTTTGCGGGAGGCGTACGAGCAGTACTTC	CSASLREAYEQYF
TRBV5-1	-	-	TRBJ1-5	TGCGCCAGCAGCCTTCCAGGGGCTAGCAATCAGCCCCAGCATTTT	CASSLPGASNQPQHF
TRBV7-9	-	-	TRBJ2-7	TGTGCCAGCAGGGGCCCTATCTACGAGCAGTACTTC	CASRGPIYEQYF
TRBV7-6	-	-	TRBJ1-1	TGTGCCAGCAGCTCAGGGAGGGTCACTGAAGCTTTCTTT	CASSSGRVTEAFF
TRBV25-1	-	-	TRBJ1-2	TGTGCCTCTTCGCCCGTCGTGTCTGGCTACACCTTC	CASSPVVSGYTF
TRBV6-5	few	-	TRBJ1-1	TGTGCCAGCAGTTACCCTCGACCAGTCACTGAAGCTTTCTTT	CASSYPRPVTEAFF
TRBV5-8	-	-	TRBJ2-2	TGTGCCAGCAGCTTAGGTCGAGCGATGAACACCGAGGAGCTGTTTTTT	CASSLGRAMNTEELFF
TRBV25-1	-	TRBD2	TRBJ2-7	TGTGCCAGCTCACCAGCTAGCGGGAGAGGCGAGCAGTACTTC	CASSPASGRGEQYF
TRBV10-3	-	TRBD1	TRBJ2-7	TGTGCCATCAGTGAGTCGACAGGGGTTGAGCAGTACTTC	CAISESTGVEQYF
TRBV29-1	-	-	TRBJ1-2	TGCAGCGTTGAGGGTGGCGGGGCGAACGGCTACACCTTC	CSVEGGGANGYTF
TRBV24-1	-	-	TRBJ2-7	-	CATSDWGQGANGRYF
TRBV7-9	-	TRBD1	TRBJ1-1	TGTGCCAGCTCACCGGGACAGGGGGGGAGCACTGAAGCTTTCTTT	CASSPGQGGSTEAFF
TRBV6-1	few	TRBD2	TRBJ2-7	TGTGCCAGCAGTGAACGGGCGGGAGGCCCCTACGAGCAGTACTTC	CASSERAGGPYEQYF
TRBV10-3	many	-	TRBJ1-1	TGTGCCATCAGTGAGTCGAGGGATAACACTGAAGCTTTCTTT	CAISESRDNTEAFF
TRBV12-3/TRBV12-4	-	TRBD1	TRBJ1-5	TGTGCCAGCTCCCAGCCGGGGACAGGGAGCAATCAGCCCCAGCATTTT	CASSQPGTGSNQPQHF
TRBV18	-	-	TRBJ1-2	TGTGCCAGCTCACCAGGTGCAGGGTTTGGCTATGGCTACACCTTC	CASSPGAGFGYGYTF
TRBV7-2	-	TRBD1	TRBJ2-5	TGTGCCAGCAGGCCTGCCGGACAGGAGGCAAGCGAGACCCAGTACTTC	CASRPAGQEASETQYF
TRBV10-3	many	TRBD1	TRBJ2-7	TGTGCCATCAGTGAGAGGGGGCCCCGCTCCTACGAGCAGTACTTC	CAISERGPRSYEQYF
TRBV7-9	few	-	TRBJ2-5	TGTGCCAGCAGCTTGAGGTTTTGGGCAGCGGAAAAAGAGACCCAGTACTTC	CASSLRFWAAEKETQYF
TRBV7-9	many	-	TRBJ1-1	TGTGCCAGCAGCTTACAGGGGATCACTGAAGCTTTCTTT	CASSLQGITEAFF
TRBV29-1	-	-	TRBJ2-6	TGCAGCGTTGAATCCCTACAGGGTCTCTATGGGGCCAACGTCCTGACTTTC	CSVESLQGLYGANVLTF
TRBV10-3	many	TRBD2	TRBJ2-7	TGTGCCACCCTTGAAGCGAGAGCGGGAGGTTCCGAGCAGTACTTC	CATLEARAGGSEQYF
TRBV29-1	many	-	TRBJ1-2	TGCAGCGTTTTTGGGGATGACTATGGCTACACCTTC	CSVFGDDYGYTF
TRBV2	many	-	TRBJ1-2	TGTGCCAGCAGTGTGAGGTTCAGTGATGGCTACACCTTC	CASSVRFSDGYTF
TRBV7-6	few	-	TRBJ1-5	TGTGCCAGCAGCAGGGGGGGCGAGCAGCCCCAGCATTTT	CASSRGGEQPQHF
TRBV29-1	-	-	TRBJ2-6	-	CSVGQEGSPLHFGANVLTF
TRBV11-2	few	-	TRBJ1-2	TGTGCCAGCAGCTCACCCCAGGCCTATGGCTACACCTTC	CASSSPQAYGYTF
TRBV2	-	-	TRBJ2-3	TGTGCCAGCAGTGAACGGACAGCCCAGGCAGATACGCAGTATTTT	CASSERTAQADTQYF
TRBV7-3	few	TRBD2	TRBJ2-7	TGTGCCAGCAGCCCGAGGACTAGCGGGCCCTACGAGCAGTACTTC	CASSPRTSGPYEQYF
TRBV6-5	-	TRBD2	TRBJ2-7	TGTGCCAGCAGTTTGGAGGGACTAGCGGAATTCTACGAGCAGTACTTC	CASSLEGLAEFYEQYF
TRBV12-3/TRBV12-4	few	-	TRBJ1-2	TGTGCCAGCGGAGGTCTCGGGTTTGGCTACACCTTC	CASGGLGFGYTF
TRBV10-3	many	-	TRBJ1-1	TGTGCCATCAGCCTGGGGGTTGGTTCGAACACTGAAGCTTTCTTT	CAISLGVGSNTEAFF
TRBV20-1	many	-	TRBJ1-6	TGCAGTGCTAGGACAGGAAATTCACCCCTCCACTTT	CSARTGNSPLHF
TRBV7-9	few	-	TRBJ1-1	TGTGCCAGCAGCCCCCACGACCTACCGACAGGAATGAACACTGAAGCTTTCTTT	CASSPHDLPTGMNTEAFF
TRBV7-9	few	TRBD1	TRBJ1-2	TGTGCCAGCAGCTCCCTCACCAGGGGGAGGTCGGGGCCTGGCTACACCTTC	CASSSLTRGRSGPGYTF
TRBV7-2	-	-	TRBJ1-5	TGTGCCAGCAGCCCCCTTAGCGGGAGGGCCTACGAGCATTTT	CASSPLSGRAYEHF
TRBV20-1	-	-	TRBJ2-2	TGCAGTGCTAGAGAGGGGGCGGACCGGGCCGGGGAGCTGTTTTTT	CSAREGADRAGELFF
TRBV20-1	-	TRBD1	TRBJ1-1	TGCAGTGCTAGTCTCCGACAGGGCATAGAGGCTTTCTTT	CSASLRQGIEAFF
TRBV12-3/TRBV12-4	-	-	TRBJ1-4	TGTGCCAGCAGGGGCCGGGACAAGAATGAAAAACTGTTTTTT	CASRGRDKNEKLFF
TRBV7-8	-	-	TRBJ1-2	TGTGCCAGCGCCCTGAGGGCTGGTGGCTACACCTTC	CASALRAGGYTF